The clone carrying this T cell receptor beta chain is a singleton in its sample. The antigen is not known. Other DNA sequences in the same sample also yield this CDR3. The table came from immunoSEQ multiplex PCR; TCRdb's copy has only in-frame clones and leaves some out. This table has almost 250,000 clones, under 75% appearing once. The data are from a study of cytotoxic CD8 clonotypes in ibrutinib-treated CLL. Turning to the study itself: Sequencing produced an average of roughly 270,000 productive templates and approximately 100,000 productive rearrangements per sample. Whole-study findings and limits: Clonality correlated strongly with circulating CD8+ T cells and exceeded age-matched healthy donors at baseline. Sampling of sustained-remission and progressing patients occurred at differing times. Clonality increased with ibrutinib response but returned toward baseline at progression.

V was clipped by 1 base and J by 0 bases, with 13 bases between them. The CDR3 runs to 17 residues. Germline V lookup: CDR1 SGHTA, CDR2 FQGTGA. The material was PBMCs, obtained after 24 months of ibrutinib treatment. The rearrangement links TRBV7-3 to TRBJ2-1; D possibly corresponds to TRBD1 (6 bases). This TCR derives from a human donor with chronic lymphocytic leukemia. CDR3 residues: CASSLKPRDNSYNEQFF. In nucleotides, the CDR3 is TGTGCCAGCAGCTTAAAACCTCGGGACAACTCCTACAATGAGCAGTTCTTC. The full variable domain, completed using reference TRBV7-3 and TRBJ2-1, is GAGVSQTPSNKVTEKGKYVELRCDPISGHTALYWYRQSLGQGPEFLIYFQGTGAADDSGLPNDRFFAVRPEGSVSTLKIQRTERGDSAVYLCASSLKPRDNSYNEQFFGPGTRLTVL.